This T cell receptor (beta chain) emerged from a study of cytomegalovirus exposure and HLA in healthy donors. Whole-study context: From donors who were HLA-typed, an early data release held 80 million to 85 million unique TCRs. There were some 380 genotyped donors. Of these, 81% fell in the genetic ancestry cluster associated with self-reported Caucasian donors.

On this clone: Its specificity is not known. A junction boundary mismatches the germline segment, possibly from a read error.

Overall study results and limits: The study listed around 150 cytomegalovirus-associated TCR beta chains.

The PCR had 60 Vbeta and 13 Jbeta primers. This table comes from immunoSEQ multiplex PCR, and its TCRdb copy is limited to in-frame clones, with some not included. The sample records some 120,000 clones, approximately 82% being singletons. The TCR sequence derives from a woman between 18 and 29 years old in good health and CMV-seropositive. The sequencing sample was made of PBMCs.

The chain's CDR3 is CAGSYDRVETQYF. CDR3 DNA: TGTGCCGGCAGTTACGACAGGGTAGAGACCCAGTACTTC. The chain links TRBV6-5 to TRBJ2-5, with 7 bases fitting TRBD1. The CDR3 covers 13 residues. Germline V gene lookup returns CDR1 MNHEY and CDR2 SVGAGI.